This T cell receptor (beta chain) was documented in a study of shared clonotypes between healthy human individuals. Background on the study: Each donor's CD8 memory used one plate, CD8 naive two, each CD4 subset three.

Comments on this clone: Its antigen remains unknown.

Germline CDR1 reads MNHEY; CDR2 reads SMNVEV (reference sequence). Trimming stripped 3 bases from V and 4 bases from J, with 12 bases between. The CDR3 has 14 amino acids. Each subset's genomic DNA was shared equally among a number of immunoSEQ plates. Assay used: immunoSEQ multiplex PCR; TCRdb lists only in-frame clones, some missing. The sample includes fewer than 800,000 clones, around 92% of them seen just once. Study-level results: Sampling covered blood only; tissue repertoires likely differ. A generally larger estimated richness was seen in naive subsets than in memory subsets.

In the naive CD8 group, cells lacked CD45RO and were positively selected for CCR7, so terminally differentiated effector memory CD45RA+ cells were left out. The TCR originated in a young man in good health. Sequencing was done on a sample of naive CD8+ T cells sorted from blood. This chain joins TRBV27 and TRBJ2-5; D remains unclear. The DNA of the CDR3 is TGTGCCAGCAGTTTTCTCCCAAGAGGAGAGACCCAGTACTTC. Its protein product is CASSFLPRGETQYF.